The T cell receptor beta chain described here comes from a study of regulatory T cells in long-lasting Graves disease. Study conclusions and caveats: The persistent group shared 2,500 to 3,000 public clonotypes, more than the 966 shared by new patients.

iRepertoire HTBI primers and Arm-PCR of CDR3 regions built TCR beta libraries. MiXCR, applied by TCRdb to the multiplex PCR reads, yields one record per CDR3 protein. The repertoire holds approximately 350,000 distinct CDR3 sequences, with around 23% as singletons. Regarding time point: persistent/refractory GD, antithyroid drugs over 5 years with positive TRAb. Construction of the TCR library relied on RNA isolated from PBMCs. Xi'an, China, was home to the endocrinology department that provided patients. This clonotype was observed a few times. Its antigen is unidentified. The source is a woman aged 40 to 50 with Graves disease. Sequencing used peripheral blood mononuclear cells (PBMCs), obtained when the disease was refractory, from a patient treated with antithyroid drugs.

CDR3: CSASVKTGVNYGYTF. DNA for the CDR3: TGCAGTGCTAGTGTAAAGACAGGAGTAAACTATGGCTACACCTTC. The chain carries TRBV20-1 and TRBJ1-2; D might be TRBD1 (6 bases). The germline V gene has CDR1 DFQATT and CDR2 SNEGSKA (reference sequence). Trimming took off 3 bases at V and 2 bases at J, with 16 bases between the two ends. The CDR3 runs to 15 residues.